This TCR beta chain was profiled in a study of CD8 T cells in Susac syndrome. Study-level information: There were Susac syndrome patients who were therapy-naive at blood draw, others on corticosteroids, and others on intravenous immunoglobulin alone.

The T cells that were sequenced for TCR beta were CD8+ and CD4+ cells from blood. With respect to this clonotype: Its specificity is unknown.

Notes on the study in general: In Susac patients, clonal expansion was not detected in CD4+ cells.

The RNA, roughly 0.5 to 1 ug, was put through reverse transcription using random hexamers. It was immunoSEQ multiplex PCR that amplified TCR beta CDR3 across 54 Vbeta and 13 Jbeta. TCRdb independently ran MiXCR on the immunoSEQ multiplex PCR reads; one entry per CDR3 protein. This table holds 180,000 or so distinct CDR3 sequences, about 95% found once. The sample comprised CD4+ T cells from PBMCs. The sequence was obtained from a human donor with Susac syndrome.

CDR3 bases: TGTGCCAGCAGCTCCTACACTGGTAGCTATGAGCAGTTCTTC. It encodes CASSSYTGSYEQFF. The chain has TRBV5-4 and TRBJ2-1; D remains ambiguous. Trimming took 3 bases from V and 8 from J, leaving 15 bases between them. From germline, CDR1 is SGHNT and CDR2 YYREEE (reference sequence). The CDR3 runs to 14 residues.